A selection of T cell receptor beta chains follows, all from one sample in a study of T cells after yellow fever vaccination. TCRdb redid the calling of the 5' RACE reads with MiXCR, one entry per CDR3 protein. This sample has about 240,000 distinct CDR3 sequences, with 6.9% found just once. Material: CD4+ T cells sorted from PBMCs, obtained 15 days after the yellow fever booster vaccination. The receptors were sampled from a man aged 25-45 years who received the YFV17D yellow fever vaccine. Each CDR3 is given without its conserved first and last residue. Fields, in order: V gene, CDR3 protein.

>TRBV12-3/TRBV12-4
ASSSERDSTDTQY
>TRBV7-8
ASSERGTQY
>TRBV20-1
SADERDTDTQY
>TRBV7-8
ASSLDLTDTQY
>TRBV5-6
ASSWDSSSGNTIY
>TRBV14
ASSQEPRFLAGTYEQY
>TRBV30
AWRTSGTFLSYNEQF
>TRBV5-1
ASSFGNTEAF
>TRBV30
AWSPGWYEQY
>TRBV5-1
ASSLARGSYEQY
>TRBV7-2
ASSGAVAVREQY
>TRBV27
ASSLGRGNEKLF
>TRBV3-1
ASSPLSGSEQY
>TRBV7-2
ASSLARQETQY
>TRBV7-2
ASSPSGNTGELF
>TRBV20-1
SARGTVDEAF
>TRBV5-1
ASTRTSGSPDTQY
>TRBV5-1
ASSSWTKTGAVTEAF
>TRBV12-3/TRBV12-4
ASSRKGKREVVGPQY
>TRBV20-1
SATETSGYNEQF
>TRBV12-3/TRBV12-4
ASSRGGSYEQY
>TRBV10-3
AISEGSYNEQF
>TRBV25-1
ASSDISERVNEQF
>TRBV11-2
ASSFIPGLAFSSYNEQF
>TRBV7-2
ASSLISAETQY